The source of this TCR beta chain is a study of shared clonotypes between healthy human individuals. Study in general: Each donor contributed plates that comprised three CD4 naive, three CD4 memory, two CD8 naive and one CD8 memory.

Original analysis: ImmunoSEQ yielded junction-only sequences lacking quality scores, so filtering differed. The assay was immunoSEQ multiplex PCR, and TCRdb's table has in-frame clones only and misses some. V, J and clone size are taken as reported in that table, and D and trimming were inferred from the DNA itself. This sample has some 1 million clones, with about 74% found just once. The germline V and J ends were trimmed by 0 bases and 1 base, with 8 bases remaining between them. Per germline, CDR1 SGHAT and CDR2 FQNNGV. The CDR3 extends over 15 amino acids. Sequencing was performed on memory CD4+ T cells sorted from blood. Subset specified: CD45RA-negative fraction. This clonotype originated in a man younger than 35 in good health. This chain joins TRBV11-2 and TRBJ2-3, with unresolved D. The CDR3 DNA follows: TGTGCCAGCAGCTTAGACCTTCCCGGCACAGATACGCAGTATTTT. It is translated as CASSLDLPGTDTQYF.